What follows are 27 T cell receptor beta chains derived from one specimen sequenced in a study of cytomegalovirus exposure and HLA in healthy donors. Method: immunoSEQ multiplex PCR; TCRdb's copy keeps in-frame clones and lacks some. The repertoire holds some 170,000 clones, with 86% as singletons. Sequenced input: PBMCs. The receptors originated from a woman younger than 35 in good health and CMV-seronegative.

The chain recombines TRBV27 with TRBJ2-7, with a possible D match to TRBD1 (6 bases). Trimming removed 4 bases at V and 5 bases at J, with 12 bases between. This CDR3 comprises 13 residues. Germline assignment: CDR1 MNHEY and CDR2 SMNVEV (reference sequence). The CDR3 spells CASSSQQGNEQYF. CDR3 nucleotides: TGTGCCAGCAGTTCCCAACAGGGCAACGAGCAGTACTTC.

V gene TRBV4-3 combines with J gene TRBJ2-1; D might be TRBD1 (5 bases). The CDR3 length is 14 residues. Germline V gives CDR1 LGHNA, CDR2 YSLEER. V gave up 4 bases and J gave up 5 bases, with 12 bases separating them. The CDR3 here is CASSRTQGNNEQFF. The CDR3 bases are TGCGCCAGCAGCCGCACTCAGGGAAACAATGAGCAGTTCTTC.

This clone was picked up one time. For the CDR3, the DNA is TGTGCCAGCAGCGATCAAACAGGGGGCCCTATGTTCTACGAGCAGTACTTC. Residues: CASSDQTGGPMFYEQYF. The chain is built from TRBV2 and TRBJ2-7; 9 nucleotides align to TRBD1. Germline assignment: CDR1 SNHLY and CDR2 FYNNEI. V shed 6 bases, J shed 3 bases, and the junction held 15 bases outside the gene matches. The CDR3 runs to 17 residues. Based on the CDR3 plus reference TRBV2 and TRBJ2-7, the full variable domain is EPEVTQTPSHQVTQMGQEVILRCVPISNHLYFYWYRQILGQKVEFLVSFYNNEISEKSEIFDDQFSVERPDGSNFTLKIRSTKLEDSAMYFCASSDQTGGPMFYEQYFGPGTRLTVT.

This clone has only one observation. The gene calls are TRBV9 and TRBJ2-7; 8 positions match TRBD2. Per germline, CDR1 SGDLS and CDR2 YYNGEE. V was clipped by 7 bases and J by 3 bases; unmatched bases: 24. The CDR3 totals 19 residues. CDR3 amino acids: CASLNIPKPSGLDLYEQYF. In nucleotides, the CDR3 is TGTGCCAGCCTCAATATACCAAAGCCCTCGGGACTAGATCTCTACGAGCAGTACTTC.

The V and J genes are TRBV7-2 and TRBJ2-1; 11 bases are a match to TRBD1. Losses at the gene ends were 0 bases for V and 7 bases for J; bases not matched to a gene: 2. CDR1 is SGHTA, CDR2 FQGNSA, per germline. The CDR3 runs 15 residues. The CDR3 DNA follows: TGTGCCAGCAGCTTAGCAGGGACAGGGGGGAATGAGCAGTTCTTC. As protein: CASSLAGTGGNEQFF.

This sequence joins TRBV2 and TRBJ1-2, with 8 bases matching TRBD1. CDR1 is SNHLY and CDR2 is FYNNEI in the germline V gene. There are 14 residues in the CDR3. Losses at the gene ends were 6 bases for V and 4 bases for J; bases not matched to a gene: 7. CDR3 DNA: TGTGCCAGCAGGGTGGACAGGGTCCCCTATGGCTACACCTTC. Residues: CASRVDRVPYGYTF.

The rearrangement links TRBV9 to TRBJ2-2; 8 nucleotides agree with TRBD2. CDR1 is SGDLS and CDR2 is YYNGEE in the germline V gene. The CDR3 totals 18 residues. The trim removed 0 bases at V and 4 bases at J, leaving 11 bases unmatched. This CDR3 reads CASSVGDLRGRITGELFF. Written as DNA, the CDR3 is TGTGCCAGCAGCGTAGGCGACCTTCGCGGGAGGATCACCGGGGAGCTGTTTTTT.

This sequence joins TRBV10-3 and TRBJ2-2; 7 positions match TRBD2. V dropped 7 bases and J dropped 6; count of bases not matched to a gene: 14. There are 16 residues in the CDR3. The germline CDR1 and CDR2 sequences are ENHRY and SYGVKD. The CDR3 coding sequence is TGTGCCATCATAAGGTGCCCGCGCGGGAGCCCCGGGGAGCTGTTTTTT. Amino acid sequence: CAIIRCPRGSPGELFF.

The rearrangement uses TRBV5-6 and TRBJ1-2; a weak D match, TRBD1 (6 bases). In germline, CDR1 is SGHDT, CDR2 YYEEEE. V was trimmed by 5 bases and J by 7 bases, leaving 27 bases between them. CDR3 length: 17 residues. As DNA, the CDR3 is TGTGCCAGCAGTTCAGGTCGGACGGGGGGGCGCTTCGTTGGCTACACCTTC. Translated: CASSSGRTGGRFVGYTF.

The V call is TRBV7-4, the J call TRBJ1-1, with TRBD1 matching over 8 bases. The CDR3 is made up of 16 amino acids. V lost 6 bases, J lost 1 base, and 10 bases stayed unmatched. Germline assignment: CDR1 SGHVT and CDR2 SQSDAQ. Here the CDR3 reads CASSSVVDRENTEAFF. The CDR3 bases are TGTGCCAGCAGTTCGGTTGTGGACAGGGAGAACACTGAAGCTTTCTTT.

In nucleotides, the CDR3 is TGTGCCAGCAGTTTGGCCGGGACAGGATTCAATGAGCAGTTCTTC. Translated: CASSLAGTGFNEQFF. This sequence joins TRBV6-5 and TRBJ2-1; the match to TRBD1 covers 8 bases. The junction had 8 bases not matched to a gene; V was cut back by 4 bases and J by 6 bases. The CDR3 runs 15 residues. CDR1 is MNHEY and CDR2 is SVGAGI in the germline V gene.

The rearrangement links TRBV18 to TRBJ2-5; 7 positions agree with TRBD2. V gave up 3 bases and J gave up 6 bases; unmatched junction bases: 7. The germline V gene has CDR1 KGHSH and CDR2 LQKENI. The CDR3 spans 14 residues. CDR3 amino acids: CASSPADGRKTQYF. The CDR3 nucleotides read TGTGCCAGCTCACCCGCGGACGGGAGGAAGACCCAGTACTTC. Full variable domain (outside the CDR3, taken from reference TRBV18 and TRBJ2-5): NAGVMQNPRHLVRRRGQEARLRCSPMKGHSHVYWYRQLPEEGLKFMVYLQKENIIDESGMPKERFSAEFPKEGPSILRIQQVVRGDSAAYFCASSPADGRKTQYFGPGTRLLVL.

The V call is TRBV5-1, the J call TRBJ2-5, with D perhaps TRBD1 (6 bases). Germline loops: CDR1 SGHRS, CDR2 YFSETQ. Trimming shortened V by 4 bases and J by 2 bases, and 12 bases separated the two germline ends. This CDR3 spans 14 amino acids. The CDR3 loop is CASSLGTFQETQYF. DNA of the CDR3: TGCGCCAGCAGCCTTGGGACATTTCAAGAGACCCAGTACTTC.

This clone was counted once. This chain links TRBV4-1 with TRBJ1-2, with TRBD1 matching 9 bases. Germline-derived CDR1 and CDR2 are MGHRA and YSYEKL. V gave up 5 bases and J gave up 0 bases; unmatched junction bases: 10. The CDR3 has 17 residues. CDR3 bases: TGCGCCAGCAGCTTCTCGACAGGGGGTAGTCCTAACTATGGCTACACCTTC. It encodes CASSFSTGGSPNYGYTF.

J is TRBJ2-3 and V is TRBV7-2, with TRBD2 as a possible D gene (5 bases). Trimming took 1 base from V and 13 from J, leaving 9 bases between them. The CDR3 runs to 11 residues. Germline values: CDR1 SGHTA, CDR2 FQGNSA. The CDR3 protein is CASSLGGSEYF. In DNA, the CDR3 is TGTGCCAGCAGCTTAGGAGGGTCGGAGTATTTT.

The chain couples TRBV19 to TRBJ1-1; 9 nucleotides line up with TRBD1. In germline, CDR1 is LNHDA, CDR2 SQIVND (reference sequence). The CDR3 loop spans 15 amino acids. V shed 8 bases and J 1 base; nucleotides not matched to a gene: 8. The CDR3 spells CASGTGGAGNTEAFF. CDR3 DNA sequence: TGTGCCAGTGGAACAGGGGGCGCCGGGAACACTGAAGCTTTCTTT.

This sequence joins TRBV4-3 and TRBJ2-1, with 12 bases aligning to TRBD2. Germline lookup yields CDR1 LGHNA and CDR2 YSLEER. The V segment lost 0 bases and the J segment 12 bases; nucleotides outside the gene matches: 9. CDR3 length equals 16 residues. This CDR3 reads CASSQESGLAGLRQFF. The CDR3 region has the DNA TGCGCCAGCAGCCAAGAGTCCGGACTAGCGGGACTGCGGCAGTTCTTC.

This rearrangement joins TRBV18 to TRBJ2-3; 11 bases are a match to TRBD2. Germline values: CDR1 KGHSH, CDR2 LQKENI. This CDR3 has 18 amino acids. Trimming removed 3 bases from V and 2 bases from J; junction bases left unmatched: 10. Here the CDR3 DNA reads TGTGCCAGCTCACCTACTCTCCTAGCGGGGGGAGCCACAGATACGCAGTATTTT. Protein: CASSPTLLAGGATDTQYF. Complete variable domain (other parts from reference TRBV18 and TRBJ2-3): NAGVMQNPRHLVRRRGQEARLRCSPMKGHSHVYWYRQLPEEGLKFMVYLQKENIIDESGMPKERFSAEFPKEGPSILRIQQVVRGDSAAYFCASSPTLLAGGATDTQYFGPGTRLTVL.

This rearrangement joins TRBV5-4 to TRBJ2-1; 10 nucleotides align to TRBD2. The CDR3 has 15 amino acids. J gave up 4 bases and V 6 bases, and 7 bases lay outside the gene matches. Germline values: CDR1 SGHNT, CDR2 YYREEE (reference sequence). The CDR3 loop is CASTPSGSVYNEQFF. CDR3 sequence (DNA): TGTGCCAGCACCCCTAGCGGGAGCGTTTACAATGAGCAGTTCTTC.

This sequence joins TRBV9 and TRBJ2-7; TRBD2 might be the D (6 bases). Deletions cut 2 bases from V and 2 bases from J, with 14 bases between. This CDR3 region has 15 residues. Germline CDR1 SGDLS, CDR2 YYNGEE. Written as DNA, the CDR3 is TGTGCCAGCAGCGTCTCCGGGACTCACGCCTACGAGCAGTACTTC. Translation gives CASSVSGTHAYEQYF.

This clone came up a few times. The rearrangement links TRBV6-4 to TRBJ1-6; D not resolved. Germline loops: CDR1 MRHNA, CDR2 SNTAGT. V dropped 0 bases and J dropped 7 bases, with 7 bases sitting between them. The CDR3 sequence is 14 residues long. The CDR3 region is CASSDSIENSPLHF. The CDR3 DNA follows: TGTGCCAGCAGTGACTCGATAGAAAATTCACCCCTCCACTTT.

The chain is built from TRBV5-4 and TRBJ1-1, with D perhaps matching TRBD1 (6 bases). From germline, CDR1 is SGHNT and CDR2 YYREEE (reference sequence). This CDR3 contains 16 residues. V was cut by 4 bases and J by 4 bases, with 20 bases left in between. The CDR3, as DNA: TGTGCCAGCAGCCCCCTCCGAGCGGGGGCTGGCACTGAAGCTTTCTTT. The encoded protein is CASSPLRAGAGTEAFF. The variable domain in full, completed from reference TRBV5-4 and TRBJ1-1, reads ETGVTQSPTHLIKTRGQQVTLRCSSQSGHNTVSWYQQALGQGPQFIFQYYREEENGRGNFPPRFSGLQFPNYSSELNVNALELDDSALYLCASSPLRAGAGTEAFFGQGTRLTVV.

This sequence joins TRBV28 and TRBJ1-2, with 9 bases lining up with TRBD1. Per germline, CDR1 MDHEN and CDR2 SYDVKM. With V trimmed by 5 bases and J by 4 bases, 5 bases remained unmatched. This CDR3 spans 14 amino acids. CDR3 DNA: TGTGCCAGCAGTACAGGGGGCCAGTCCTATGGCTACACCTTC. Protein: CASSTGGQSYGYTF.

The V gene is TRBV6-5, the J gene TRBJ2-1; possible D gene TRBD1, 6 bases. The length of the CDR3 is 14 residues. CDR1 is MNHEY and CDR2 is SVGAGI in the germline V gene. V was clipped by 6 bases and J by 5 bases, with 14 bases between them. The CDR3 here is CASRTQGPDNEQFF. The DNA of the CDR3 is TGTGCCAGCAGAACACAGGGACCAGACAATGAGCAGTTCTTC.

The rearrangement uses TRBV21-1 and TRBJ2-7; the table's D call TRBD1 went unverified against the DNA. TRBV21-1 is a pseudogene segment. The CDR3 loop spans 15 amino acids. This CDR3 is CASSKEDRGHHEQYF. CDR3 nucleotides: TGTGCCAGCAGCAAAGAGGACAGGGGGCACCACGAGCAGTACTTC.

The genes are TRBV7-2 and TRBJ2-1, with 8 bases identical to TRBD2. The germline V gene has CDR1 SGHTA and CDR2 FQGNSA. The CDR3 contains 16 residues. With V trimmed by 2 bases and J by 4 bases, 7 bases remained unmatched. CDR3 residues: CASSLRVAGSYNEQFF. The CDR3 coding sequence is TGTGCCAGCAGCTTAAGGGTAGCGGGGTCATACAATGAGCAGTTCTTC. Variable domain in full (rest from reference TRBV7-2 and TRBJ2-1): GAGVSQSPSNKVTEKGKDVELRCDPISGHTALYWYRQSLGQGLEFLIYFQGNSAPDKSGLPSDRFSAERTGGSVSTLTIQRTQQEDSAVYLCASSLRVAGSYNEQFFGPGTRLTVL.

This chain links TRBV5-1 with TRBJ1-1; 7 positions match TRBD1. This CDR3 is built from 13 residues. Germline lookup yields CDR1 SGHRS and CDR2 YFSETQ. V gave up 4 bases and J gave up 3 bases; unmatched junction bases: 3. The CDR3, as DNA: TGCGCCAGCAGCCCCGACAGGGACACTGAAGCTTTCTTT. Amino acids: CASSPDRDTEAFF.